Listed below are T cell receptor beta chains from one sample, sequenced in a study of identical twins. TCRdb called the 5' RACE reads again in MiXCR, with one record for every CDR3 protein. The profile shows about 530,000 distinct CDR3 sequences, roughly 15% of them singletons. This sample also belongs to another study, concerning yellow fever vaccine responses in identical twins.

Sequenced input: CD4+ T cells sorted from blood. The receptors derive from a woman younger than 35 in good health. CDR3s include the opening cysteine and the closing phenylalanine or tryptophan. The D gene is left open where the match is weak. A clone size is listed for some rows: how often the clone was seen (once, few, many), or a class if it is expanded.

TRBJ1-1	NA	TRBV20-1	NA	TGCAGTGCTGGCAGTTTGACTGAAGCTTTCTTT	CSAGSLTEAFF
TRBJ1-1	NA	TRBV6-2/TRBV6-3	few	TGTGCCAGCATCATAAGGTTCGGGGGGAACACTGAAGCTTTCTTT	CASIIRFGGNTEAFF
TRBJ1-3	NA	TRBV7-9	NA	TGTGCCAGCAGCAAGGGACCGACTGGAGGCACCATATATTTT	CASSKGPTGGTIYF
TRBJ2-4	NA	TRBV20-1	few	TGCAGTGCTAGAGTAGTGACCTCCTCAAAAAACATTCAGTACTTC	CSARVVTSSKNIQYF
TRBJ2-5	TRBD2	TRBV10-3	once	TGTGCCAGCGTAGCGGGAGAGGGGGAGACCCAGTACTTC	CASVAGEGETQYF
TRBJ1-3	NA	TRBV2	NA	TGTGCCAGCACCGAGCAGGGGTGGATGAACACCATATATTTT	CASTEQGWMNTIYF
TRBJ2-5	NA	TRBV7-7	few	TGTGCCAGCAGCCCAAAAACCGGGGTCCAAGAGACCCAGTACTTC	CASSPKTGVQETQYF
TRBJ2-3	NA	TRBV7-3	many	TGTGCCAGCAGCTTACTAGGCTCCAACACAGATACGCAGTATTTT	CASSLLGSNTDTQYF
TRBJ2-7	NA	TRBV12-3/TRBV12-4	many	TGTGCCAGCAGCTTACCGGGATTCTCCTACGAGCAGTACTTC	CASSLPGFSYEQYF
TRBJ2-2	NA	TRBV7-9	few	TGTGCCGCGCGACCGAGATACCTCGCGAACACCGGGGAGCTGTTTTTT	CAARPRYLANTGELFF
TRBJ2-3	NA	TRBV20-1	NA	TGCAGTGCTAGAGTCGCTAGCGATCGCACAGATACGCAGTATTTT	CSARVASDRTDTQYF
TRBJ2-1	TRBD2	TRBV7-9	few	TGTGCCAGCAGCTTAGAGCGGGGCTGGGAGCAGTTCTTC	CASSLERGWEQFF
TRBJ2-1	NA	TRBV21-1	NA	TGTGCCAGCAGCAGTAGCGGGAGGGCTAGTGAGCAGTTCTTC	CASSSSGRASEQFF
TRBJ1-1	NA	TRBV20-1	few	TGCAGTGCTAGAGAGTATACAGGGTCTATCACTGAAGCTTTCTTT	CSAREYTGSITEAFF
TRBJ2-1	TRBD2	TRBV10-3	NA	TGTGCCATCAGTGAAGCGGGAGGGCCGTACAATGAGCAGTTCTTC	CAISEAGGPYNEQFF
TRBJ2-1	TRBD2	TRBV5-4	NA	TGTGCCAGCAACCATCCCGGGACTAGCGGGGTCTCCTACAATGAGCAGTTCTTC	CASNHPGTSGVSYNEQFF
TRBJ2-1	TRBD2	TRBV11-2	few	TGTGCCAGCAGCTTAGATATAGCGGGGAGCAATGAGCAGTTCTTC	CASSLDIAGSNEQFF